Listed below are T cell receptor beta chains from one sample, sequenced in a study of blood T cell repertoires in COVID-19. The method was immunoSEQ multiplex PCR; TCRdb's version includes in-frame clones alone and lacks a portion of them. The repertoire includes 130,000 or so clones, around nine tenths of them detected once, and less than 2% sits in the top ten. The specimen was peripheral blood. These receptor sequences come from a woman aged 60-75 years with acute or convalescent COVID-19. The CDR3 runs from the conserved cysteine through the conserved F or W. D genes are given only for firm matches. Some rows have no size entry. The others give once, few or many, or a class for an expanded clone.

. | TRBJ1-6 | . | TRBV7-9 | CASSLSNSGNSPLHF | TGTGCCAGCAGCTTATCGAACTCAGGGAATTCACCCCTCCACTTT
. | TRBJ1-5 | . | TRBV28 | CASSTTGRGAQHF | TGTGCCAGCAGTACAACGGGACGGGGGGCCCAGCATTTT
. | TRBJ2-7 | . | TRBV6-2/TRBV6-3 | CASSYSTPQISYEQYF | TGTGCCAGCAGTTACTCGACACCTCAAATCTCCTACGAGCAGTACTTC
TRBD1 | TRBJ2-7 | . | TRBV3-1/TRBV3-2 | CASSPGWTGPYEQYF | TGTGCCAGCAGCCCAGGATGGACAGGACCCTACGAGCAGTACTTC
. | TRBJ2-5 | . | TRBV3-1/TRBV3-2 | CASSHITTGKETQYF | TGTGCCAGCAGCCACATAACAACAGGGAAAGAGACCCAGTACTTC
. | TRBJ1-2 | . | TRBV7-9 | CASSPGFGSGYTF | TGTGCCAGCAGCCCGGGATTTGGGTCTGGCTACACCTTC
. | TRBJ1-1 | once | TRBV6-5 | CASSFPLFGGGTEAFF | TGTGCCAGCAGTTTCCCACTCTTTGGGGGAGGGACTGAAGCTTTCTTT
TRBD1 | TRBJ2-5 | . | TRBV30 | CAMAGRGLGETQYF | TGTGCCATGGCGGGCAGGGGGCTCGGAGAGACCCAGTACTTC
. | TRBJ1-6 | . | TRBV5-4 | CASSFQGLDSPLHF | TGTGCCAGCAGCTTTCAGGGACTGGATTCACCCCTCCACTTT
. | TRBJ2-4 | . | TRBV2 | CASSDGLAKNIQYF | TGTGCCAGCAGTGACGGGTTAGCCAAAAACATTCAGTACTTC
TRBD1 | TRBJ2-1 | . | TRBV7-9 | CASTDRGQVQNEQFF | TGTGCCAGCACTGACAGGGGGCAGGTTCAAAATGAGCAGTTCTTC
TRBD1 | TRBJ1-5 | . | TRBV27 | CASSWGTGRSNQPQHF | TGTGCCAGCAGTTGGGGGACAGGGAGGAGCAATCAGCCCCAGCATTTT
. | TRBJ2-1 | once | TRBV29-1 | CSVVGGASSYNEQFF | TGCAGCGTTGTGGGGGGGGCGAGCTCCTACAATGAGCAGTTCTTC
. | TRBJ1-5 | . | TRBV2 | CASSGDTRQAGNQPQHF | TGTGCCAGCAGCGGAGATACCAGGCAGGCGGGTAATCAGCCCCAGCATTTT
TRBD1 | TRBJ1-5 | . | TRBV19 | CASSISRTGGQPQHF | TGTGCCAGTAGTATATCCCGGACAGGGGGTCAGCCCCAGCATTTT
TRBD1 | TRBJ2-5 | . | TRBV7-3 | CASSPQTGGEETQYF | TGTGCCAGCAGCCCCCAGACAGGGGGGGAAGAGACCCAGTACTTC
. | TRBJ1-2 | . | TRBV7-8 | CASSPGEEYGYTF | TGTGCCAGCAGCCCCGGGGAGGAGTATGGCTACACCTTC
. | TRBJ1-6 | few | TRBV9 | CASSVVGTPNSPLHF | TGTGCCAGCAGCGTAGTAGGGACACCGAATTCACCCCTCCACTTT
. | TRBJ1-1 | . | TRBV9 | CASSVVQGHTEAFF | TGTGCCAGCAGCGTAGTGCAGGGGCACACTGAAGCTTTCTTT
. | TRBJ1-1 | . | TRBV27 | CASSFLAQENTEAFF | TGTGCCAGCAGTTTTTTGGCCCAAGAGAACACTGAAGCTTTCTTT
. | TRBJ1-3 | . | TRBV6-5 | CATPPTGSSGNTIYF | TGTGCCACCCCCCCGACAGGTTCCTCTGGAAACACCATATATTTT
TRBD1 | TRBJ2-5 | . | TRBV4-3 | CASSPSRTGGSFREETQYF | TGCGCCAGCAGTCCCAGCCGGACAGGGGGTAGTTTCAGGGAAGAGACCCAGTACTTC
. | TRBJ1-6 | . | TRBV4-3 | CASSQDRARNSPLHF | TGCGCCAGCAGCCAAGACAGGGCTCGGAATTCACCCCTCCACTTT